These 4 T cell receptor beta chains originate from one sample sequenced in a study of blood T cell dynamics during melanoma immunotherapy. Time point defined: pre-treatment baseline. TCRdb keeps only in-frame clones here, not all; method: immunoSEQ multiplex PCR. The sample shows approximately 13,000 clones, 89% of them seen only once. The sequencing used blood, collected from a patient treated with checkpoint blockade. The receptor source for this set is a human donor with melanoma.

The rearrangement links TRBV2 to TRBJ2-7; TRBD2 matches at 12 bases. J was trimmed by 2 bases and V by 5 bases; bases with no gene match: 1. Germline V gives CDR1 SNHLY, CDR2 FYNNEI. The CDR3 spans 14 residues. CDR3 DNA: TGTGCCAGCAGTTGGACTAGCGGGACCTACGAGCAGTACTTC. The encoded protein is CASSWTSGTYEQYF.

The genes are TRBV4-1 and TRBJ1-6; possibly TRBD1 for D (5 bases). The CDR3 is 14 residues long. Trimming shortened V by 0 bases and J by 12 bases, and 12 bases separated the two germline ends. CDR1 MGHRA and CDR2 YSYEKL come from the germline V gene. The CDR3 DNA sequence: TGCGCCAGCAGCCAAGATGGGGCAGAAAGACCCCTCCACTTT. It encodes CASSQDGAERPLHF.

This chain connects TRBV29-1 to TRBJ2-1; D may be TRBD1 (6 bases). Germline loops: CDR1 SQVTM, CDR2 ANQGSEA. The CDR3 totals 12 residues. Trimming removed 6 bases at V and 10 bases at J, with 16 bases between. CDR3 coding DNA: TGCAGCGTAGACACAGGGTCAGGGGAGCAGTTCTTC. Translation: CSVDTGSGEQFF.

The rearrangement joins TRBV7-8 to TRBJ2-1; 10 bases line up with TRBD1. Germline V lookup: CDR1 SGHVS, CDR2 FQNEAQ. Trimming took 5 bases from V and 2 from J; bases not matched to a gene: 3. The CDR3 contains 15 residues. The CDR3: CASSRDRGTYNEQFF. The DNA for the CDR3 is TGTGCCAGCAGCCGGGACAGGGGCACCTACAATGAGCAGTTCTTC.